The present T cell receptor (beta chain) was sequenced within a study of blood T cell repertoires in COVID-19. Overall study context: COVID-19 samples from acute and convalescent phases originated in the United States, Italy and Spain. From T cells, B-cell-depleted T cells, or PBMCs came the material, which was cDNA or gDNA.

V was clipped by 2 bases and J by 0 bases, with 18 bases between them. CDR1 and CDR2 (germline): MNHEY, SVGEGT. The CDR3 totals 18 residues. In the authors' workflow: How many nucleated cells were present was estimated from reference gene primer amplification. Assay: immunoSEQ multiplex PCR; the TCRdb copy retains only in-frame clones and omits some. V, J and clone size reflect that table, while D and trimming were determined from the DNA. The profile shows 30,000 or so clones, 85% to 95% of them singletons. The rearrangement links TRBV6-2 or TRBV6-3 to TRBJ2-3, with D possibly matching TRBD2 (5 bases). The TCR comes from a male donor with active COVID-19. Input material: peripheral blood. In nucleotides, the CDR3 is TGTGCCAGCAGTTACCTTCGAGGGCAGCCTACTAGCACAGATACGCAGTATTTT. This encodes CASSYLRGQPTSTDTQYF.